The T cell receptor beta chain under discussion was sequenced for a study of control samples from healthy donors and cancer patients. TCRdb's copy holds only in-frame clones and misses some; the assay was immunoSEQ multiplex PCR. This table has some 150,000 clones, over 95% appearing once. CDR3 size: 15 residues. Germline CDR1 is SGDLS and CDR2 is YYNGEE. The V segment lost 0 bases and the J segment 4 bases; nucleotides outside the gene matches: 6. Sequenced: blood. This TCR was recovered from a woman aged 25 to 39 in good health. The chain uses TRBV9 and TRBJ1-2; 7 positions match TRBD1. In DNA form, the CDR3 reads TGTGCCAGCAGCGTAGAGTGGGGACAGACCTATGGCTACACCTTC. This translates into CASSVEWGQTYGYTF.